The 27 T cell receptor beta chains below all came from one sample that was sequenced in a study of blood T cells in healthy people across ages. Next came a second PCR, run for about 7 to 12 cycles, which used a sample-barcoded 5' primer along with a J-beta primer mix. TCRdb ran MiXCR on the 5' RACE reads and lists one entry per CDR3 protein. The table includes under 1,000,000 distinct CDR3 sequences, about 37% detected once. Specimen: blood. These receptor sequences come from a young man in good health.

The chain is built from TRBV7-6 and TRBJ2-5; D unresolved. V lost 3 bases to trimming and J lost 2 bases, with 4 bases between them. In germline, CDR1 is SGHVS, CDR2 FNYEAQ. This CDR3 contains 12 residues. CDR3 coding DNA: TGTGCCAGCAGCTTCCAACAAGAGACCCAGTACTTC. Its protein is CASSFQQETQYF. The complete variable domain, with remaining parts taken from reference TRBV7-6 and TRBJ2-5, reads GAGVSQSPRYKVTKRGQDVALRCDPISGHVSLYWYRQALGQGPEFLTYFNYEAQQDKSGLPNDRFSAERPEGSISTLTIQRTEQRDSAMYRCASSFQQETQYFGPGTRLLVL.

This clonotype occurred many times. The chain uses TRBV4-3 and TRBJ1-2; D is ambiguous. The CDR3 extends over 17 amino acids. Trimming took 0 bases from V and 6 from J, leaving 20 bases between them. From germline, CDR1 is LGHNA and CDR2 YSLEER. This CDR3 is CASSQDLVLRKYDGYTF. CDR3 coding DNA: TGCGCCAGCAGCCAAGACCTAGTTTTAAGGAAATATGATGGCTACACCTTC.

This clonotype was detected only a few times. The V call is TRBV4-3, the J call TRBJ2-1; the match to TRBD2 covers 10 bases. The CDR3 contains 13 residues. V shed 4 bases, J shed 8 bases, and the junction held 2 bases outside the gene matches. Germline V CDR1 and CDR2: LGHNA, YSLEER. CDR3 sequence: CASSRGLADEQFF. The CDR3 region has the DNA TGCGCCAGCAGCCGCGGACTAGCGGATGAGCAGTTCTTC.

The chain uses TRBV12-3 or TRBV12-4 and TRBJ2-1; no definite D call. This CDR3 region has 12 residues. The V and J ends lost 4 bases and 7 bases respectively, with 8 bases between them. Here the CDR3 reads CASSSLFNEQFF. Here the CDR3 DNA reads TGTGCCAGCAGTTCCCTTTTTAATGAGCAGTTCTTC.

The rearrangement links TRBV10-3 to TRBJ1-1, with D possibly TRBD1 on 5 matching bases. The V gene lost 0 bases and the J gene lost 9 bases, with 17 bases spanning the gap. The CDR3 has 15 residues. Germline assignment: CDR1 ENHRY and CDR2 SYGVKD. Here the CDR3 reads CAISESVVYGTQAFF. In DNA form, the CDR3 reads TGTGCCATCAGTGAGTCGGTCGTTTATGGGACCCAAGCTTTCTTT.

Of note for this clonotype: A junction end diverges from the germline sequence, so it may reflect a read error. The genes are TRBV5-1 and TRBJ1-2; D is unclear. The CDR3 is 16 amino acids. Germline loops: CDR1 SGHRS, CDR2 YFSETQ. This CDR3 reads CAGSLAVKETNYGYTF. In DNA form, the CDR3 reads TGCGCCGGCAGCTTGGCCGTTAAGGAAACTAACTATGGCTACACCTTC.

This sequence joins TRBV3-1 and TRBJ2-4; D ambiguous. The end of the DNA is better explained by TRBJ2-7, so the J call may be wrong. This CDR3 has 12 amino acids. Germline CDR1 LGHDT, CDR2 YNNKEL (reference sequence). In DNA, the CDR3 is TGTGCCAGCAGCCAAGTCTTCTACGAGCAGTACTTC. Amino acid sequence: CASSQVFYEQYF.

The genes are TRBV12-3 or TRBV12-4 and TRBJ1-4; D gene unclear. Trimming removed 6 bases at V and 4 bases at J, with 12 bases between. This CDR3 region has 14 residues. The CDR3 region has the DNA TGTGCCAGCAGGCGGACGGCTCTTAATGAAAAACTGTTTTTT. It codes for CASRRTALNEKLFF.

This chain links TRBV19 with TRBJ1-1; D is unresolved. Looked up from germline, CDR1 is LNHDA and CDR2 is SQIVND (reference sequence). The CDR3 has 14 amino acids. With 5 bases removed from V and 1 base from J, the gap between germline ends came to 11 bases. CDR3 sequence (DNA): TGTGCCAGTAGTCTCCCGGGCAGGAACACTGAAGCTTTCTTT. Protein: CASSLPGRNTEAFF.

The CDR3 bases are TGTGCCAGCAGAAAAAGGAAGCGGGAGTTGGCAAGTGAGCAGTTCTTC. Translation gives CASRKRKRELASEQFF. The rearrangement uses TRBV6-6 and TRBJ2-1, with TRBD2 identical over 8 bases. J was trimmed by 9 bases and V by 6 bases; bases with no gene match: 16. The CDR3 length is 16 residues. CDR1 MNHNY and CDR2 SVGAGI come from the germline V gene (reference sequence).

This clonotype occurred a few times. The chain carries TRBV10-3 and TRBJ2-7; a possible D gene is TRBD1 (6 bases). There are 14 residues in the CDR3. Germline V gene sequence: CDR1 ENHRY, CDR2 SYGVKD. The V end lost 2 bases, the J end lost 7 bases, and 15 bases lay between the germline ends. The CDR3 DNA follows: TGTGCCATCAGTGAGGGACAGTCGTACAATGAGCAGTACTTC. This translates into CAISEGQSYNEQYF.

In this sample, this clonotype turned up a few times. The gene calls are TRBV4-3 and TRBJ1-1, with D maybe TRBD1 (6 bases). The V end lost 0 bases, the J end lost 1 base, and 6 bases lay between the germline ends. Germline CDR1 is LGHNA and CDR2 is YSLEER. CDR3 size: 14 residues. CDR3 residues: CASSQEDRNTEAFF. The DNA for the CDR3 is TGCGCCAGCAGCCAAGAGGACAGGAACACTGAAGCTTTCTTT.

The chain joins TRBV7-2 to TRBJ2-1; D uncertain. Between the trimmed V and J ends, which lost 1 base and 11 bases, there was a span of 9 bases. Germline CDR1 reads SGHTA; CDR2 reads FQGNSA. This CDR3 has 12 residues. CDR3 region: CASSLEAAKQFF. In nucleotides, the CDR3 is TGTGCCAGCAGCTTAGAGGCGGCAAAGCAGTTCTTC.

The V gene is TRBV20-1, the J gene TRBJ2-3; D call uncertain. Germline V gives CDR1 DFQATT, CDR2 SNEGSKA (reference sequence). This CDR3 comprises 15 residues. The germline V and J ends were trimmed by 6 bases and 3 bases, with 19 bases remaining between them. The CDR3 spells CSAKSPSSSTDTQYF. The DNA for the CDR3 is TGCAGTGCCAAAAGCCCTTCCAGTTCTACAGATACGCAGTATTTT.

V is TRBV7-9 and J is TRBJ1-4; unclear D gene. Trimming took 5 bases from V and 5 from J, leaving 12 bases between them. CDR1 and CDR2 from the germline V gene are SEHNR and FQNEAQ (reference sequence). The CDR3 has 14 amino acids. In DNA, the CDR3 is TGTGCCAGCAGCCCCTATGGTGGAAATGAAAAACTGTTTTTT. Its protein is CASSPYGGNEKLFF.

On this clonotype itself: Mismatch with germline at one junction end may stem from a read error. The V and J genes are TRBV4-1 and TRBJ1-2; D unclear. Germline CDR1 and CDR2: MGHRA and YSYEKL. This CDR3 is 13 amino acids long. The CDR3 is CASSERANYGCTF. The CDR3 DNA is TGCGCCAGCAGCGAACGGGCCAACTATGGCTGCACCTTC.

This clonotype was observed a handful of times. The rearrangement links TRBV7-2 to TRBJ1-1, with a possible D match to TRBD1 (5 bases). The CDR3 has 11 amino acids. Germline CDR1 is SGHTA and CDR2 is FQGNSA. Deletions cut 11 bases from V and 8 bases from J, with 15 bases between. This CDR3 reads CAERGAAEAFF. The CDR3 DNA is TGTGCCGAACGTGGGGCAGCCGAAGCTTTCTTT.

The rearrangement links TRBV2 to TRBJ1-4; D is uncertain. V was shortened by 6 bases and J by 1 base, with 9 bases between the two germline ends. From germline, CDR1 is SNHLY and CDR2 FYNNEI. The CDR3 loop spans 14 amino acids. The CDR3 DNA sequence: TGTGCCAGCAGAGCCATACAAACTAATGAAAAACTGTTTTTT. It encodes CASRAIQTNEKLFF.

This clonotype was detected many times. This sequence joins TRBV5-1 and TRBJ2-3; TRBD1 matches 7 bases. Germline trimming cut 2 bases from V and 1 base from J; bases unmatched to any gene: 4. Germline V gives CDR1 SGHRS, CDR2 YFSETQ. The CDR3 runs 15 residues. Written as DNA, the CDR3 is TGCGCCAGCAGCTTTGGGGGACAGCGCACAGATACGCAGTATTTT. This translates into CASSFGGQRTDTQYF.

The V gene is TRBV20-1, the J gene TRBJ2-2, with 10 bases matching TRBD1. V dropped 4 bases and J dropped 6; count of bases not matched to a gene: 5. CDR1 DFQATT and CDR2 SNEGSKA come from the germline V gene (reference sequence). The CDR3 is 14 residues long. The CDR3 DNA follows: TGCAGTGCTACCCAGGACAGGGGGGCCGGGGAGCTGTTTTTT. This codes for CSATQDRGAGELFF.

The chain uses TRBV4-1 and TRBJ2-5, with TRBD2 matching 7 bases. V gave up 4 bases and J gave up 4 bases; unmatched junction bases: 9. The CDR3 extends over 15 amino acids. CDR1 is MGHRA and CDR2 is YSYEKL in the germline V gene. In DNA form, the CDR3 reads TGCGCCAGCAGCCGAGGACTAGATACGGGAGAGACCCAGTACTTC. It encodes CASSRGLDTGETQYF.

This clonotype was seen only a few times. V is TRBV20-1 and J is TRBJ2-3; 12 bases are shared with TRBD2. The V segment lost 0 bases and the J segment 12 bases; nucleotides outside the gene matches: 10. Per the germline V gene, CDR1 is DFQATT and CDR2 is SNEGSKA (reference sequence). This CDR3 has 15 amino acids. This CDR3 is CSARDRLAGAHPQYF. In DNA form, the CDR3 reads TGCAGTGCTAGAGACCGACTAGCGGGGGCCCACCCCCAGTATTTT.

This clonotype occurred a few times. This chain joins TRBV4-1 and TRBJ1-1; D remains ambiguous. The CDR3 totals 15 residues. The germline CDR1 and CDR2 sequences are MGHRA and YSYEKL. V dropped 1 base and J dropped 0 bases, with 9 bases sitting between them. The CDR3 loop is CASSQGPRLNTEAFF. For the CDR3, the DNA is TGCGCCAGCAGCCAAGGACCCAGGCTGAACACTGAAGCTTTCTTT.

This clonotype was recorded only once. The J gene is TRBJ2-7, the V gene TRBV12-3 or TRBV12-4; D tentatively fits TRBD1 or TRBD2 (5 bases each). The CDR3 covers 11 residues. Trimming left V 7 bases short and J 9 bases short, with 13 bases between. CDR3 region: CASTELGRQYF. DNA of the CDR3: TGTGCCAGCACTGAACTGGGACGGCAGTACTTC.

A few counts support this clonotype. The chain couples TRBV5-5 to TRBJ2-1; possible D gene TRBD1, 6 bases. Germline V gives CDR1 SGHKS, CDR2 YYEKEE (reference sequence). V gave up 4 bases and J gave up 2 bases, with 28 bases separating them. The CDR3 runs to 20 residues. As DNA, the CDR3 is TGTGCCAGCAGCCGACCCCTCCTCAGGACTCGGACAGTTACCTACAATGAGCAGTTCTTC. Its protein product is CASSRPLLRTRTVTYNEQFF.

This chain joins TRBV4-3 and TRBJ1-5, with TRBD1 identical over 8 bases. The CDR3 has 17 residues. V was clipped by 0 bases and J by 6 bases; unmatched bases: 10. Germline loops: CDR1 LGHNA, CDR2 YSLEER. The CDR3 is CASSQDGTGGGSQPQHF. Written as DNA, the CDR3 is TGCGCCAGCAGCCAAGATGGAACAGGGGGAGGCAGTCAGCCCCAGCATTTT.

The chain links TRBV4-3 to TRBJ2-1; 7 bases are shared with TRBD1. TRBJ2-7 matches the DNA end more closely, so the J call is doubtful. The CDR3 sequence is 15 residues long. Germline CDR1 reads LGHNA; CDR2 reads YSLEER. CDR3 sequence reads: CASSADRESYNEQYF. The CDR3 nucleotides are TGCGCCAGCAGCGCCGACAGGGAATCCTACAATGAGCAGTACTTC.